This T cell receptor (beta chain) was documented in a study of PD-1 blockade in classical Hodgkin lymphoma. Study-wide context: A 3 mg/kg intravenous dose of nivolumab was received by patients every 2 weeks. General study findings and limits: Baseline diversity was lower in partial responders and progressors than complete responders. The study found that TCR diversity rose significantly by C4D1 in CD4+ but not CD8+ cells. Factors driving the repertoire differences, possibly disease activity or prior therapy, remain undefined.

The table came from immunoSEQ multiplex PCR; TCRdb's copy has only in-frame clones and leaves some out. The sample has around 10,000 clones, approximately 83% seen once. CDR1 is SGDLS and CDR2 is YYNGEE in the germline V gene. This CDR3 region has 13 residues. V was clipped by 1 base and J by 1 base, with 4 bases between them. Time point noted: cycle 4 day 1 (C4D1), after less than 7 weeks of nivolumab. Relapse after autologous stem cell transplantation occurred in every patient, and brentuximab vedotin exposure varied. Magnetic negative selection was used to purify CD4+ T cells from PBMCs that had been thawed. Comments on this clone: Its antigen is undetermined.

The origin of this receptor is a human donor with classical Hodgkin lymphoma. This chain joins TRBV9 and TRBJ2-3; no reliable D call. The source material was CD4+ T cells from blood, sampled before the fourth cycle of nivolumab. The CDR3 DNA follows: TGTGCCAGCAGCGTAACCGGCACAGATACGCAGTATTTT. Residues: CASSVTGTDTQYF.